The clone carrying this TCR beta chain came up once. The table came from immunoSEQ multiplex PCR; TCRdb's copy has only in-frame clones and leaves some out. The sample holds 650,000 to 800,000 clones; around 90% are singletons and the top ten take roughly 0.25%. This CDR3 contains 11 residues. Looked up from germline, CDR1 is GTSNPN and CDR2 is SVGIG (reference sequence). V lost 5 bases and J 5 bases, leaving 9 bases between the germline ends. This sample was taken from a study of blood T cell repertoires in COVID-19. Study at large: Acute and convalescent COVID-19 samples came from the United States, Italy and Spain.

Sequenced: peripheral blood. The chain couples TRBV30 to TRBJ1-2; D unresolved. The receptor's source is a woman between 18 and 29 years old with acute or convalescent COVID-19. In DNA form, the CDR3 reads TGTGCCTGGGATACTTGGTATGGCTACACCTTC. Translating it yields CAWDTWYGYTF. The variable domain in full, with the rest retrieved from reference TRBV30 and TRBJ1-2, is SQTIHQWPATLVQPVGSPLSLECTVEGTSNPNLYWYRQAAGRGLQLLFYSVGIGQISSEVPQNLSASRPQDRQFILSSKKLLLSDSGFYLCAWDTWYGYTFGSGTRLTVV.